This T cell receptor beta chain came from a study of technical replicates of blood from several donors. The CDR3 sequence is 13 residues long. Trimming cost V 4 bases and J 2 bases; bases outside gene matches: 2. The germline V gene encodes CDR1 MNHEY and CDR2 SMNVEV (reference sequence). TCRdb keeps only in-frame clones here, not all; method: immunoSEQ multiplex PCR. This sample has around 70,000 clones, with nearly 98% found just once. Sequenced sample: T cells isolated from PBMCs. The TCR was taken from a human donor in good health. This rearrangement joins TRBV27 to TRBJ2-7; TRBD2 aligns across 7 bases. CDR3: CASSWGGTYEQYF. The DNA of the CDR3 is TGTGCCAGCAGTTGGGGGGGGACCTACGAGCAGTACTTC.